The 15 T cell receptor beta chains given below trace back to one sample, sequenced in a study of T cells in tuberculosis. Assay used: immunoSEQ multiplex PCR; TCRdb lists only in-frame clones, some missing. The sample includes about 23,000 clones, more than 95% of them seen just once. Specimen: PBMCs. All receptors derive from a donor aged 10 to 29 with latent tuberculosis or without tuberculosis infection.

The chain recombines TRBV7-2 with TRBJ1-3; the match to TRBD1 covers 9 bases. Germline V gene lookup returns CDR1 SGHTA and CDR2 FQGNSA. CDR3 length equals 16 residues. V dropped 5 bases and J dropped 1; count of bases not matched to a gene: 6. CDR3 amino acids: CASSAAGTGSGNTIYF. The DNA for the CDR3 is TGTGCCAGCAGCGCAGCCGGGACAGGGTCTGGAAACACCATATATTTT.

The CDR3 sequence is CASSHDSGELFF. DNA for the CDR3: TGCGCCAGCAGCCATGATAGCGGGGAGCTGTTTTTT. This chain uses TRBV4-1 with TRBJ2-2, with D unclear. The V gene's germline CDR1 is MGHRA and CDR2 YSYEKL. This CDR3 has 12 residues. V shed 3 bases and J shed 7 bases, with 6 bases lying between them.

This rearrangement joins TRBV6-1 to TRBJ2-1, with 10 bases aligning to TRBD1. V shed 9 bases and J 4 bases; nucleotides not matched to a gene: 6. Germline values: CDR1 MNHNS, CDR2 SASEGT. The CDR3 is made up of 14 amino acids. CDR3: CASHPGQGYNEQFF. CDR3 coding DNA: TGTGCCAGTCACCCGGGACAGGGGTACAATGAGCAGTTCTTC.

The J gene is TRBJ2-5, the V gene TRBV11-3; 14 bases match TRBD2. V lost 4 bases, J lost 1 base, and 14 bases stayed unmatched. The CDR3 loop spans 20 amino acids. Germline loops: CDR1 SGHNT, CDR2 YENEEA. The CDR3 protein is CASSSAIGLAGGPSQETQYF. The CDR3 nucleotides read TGTGCCAGCAGCTCTGCGATAGGACTAGCGGGAGGTCCGTCCCAAGAGACCCAGTACTTC.

V is TRBV4-1 and J is TRBJ2-2; D gene unclear. Germline V gives CDR1 MGHRA, CDR2 YSYEKL. The CDR3 runs to 14 residues. Deletions cut 1 base from V and 5 bases from J, with 8 bases between. The CDR3 coding sequence is TGCGCCAGCAGCCAAGGGTTCAGGACCGGGGAGCTGTTTTTT. It codes for CASSQGFRTGELFF.

The chain uses TRBV6-1 and TRBJ2-5; maybe TRBD1 (6 bases). The CDR3 runs to 12 residues. V lost 7 bases, J lost 2 bases, and 8 bases lay in between. Germline-derived CDR1 and CDR2 are MNHNS and SASEGT. Written as DNA, the CDR3 is TGTGCCAGCAAACAGGGACAAGAGACCCAGTACTTC. This codes for CASKQGQETQYF.

The chain joins TRBV2 to TRBJ2-3, with D hard to call. The length of the CDR3 is 11 residues. Trimming took 2 bases from V and 5 from J, leaving 2 bases between them. Per the germline V gene, CDR1 is SNHLY and CDR2 is FYNNEI. The CDR3 region is CASSELDTQYF. CDR3 nucleotides: TGTGCCAGCAGTGAACTAGATACGCAGTATTTT.

This chain links TRBV7-8 with TRBJ2-1; 9 bases match TRBD1. This CDR3 comprises 16 residues. The V gene end was trimmed by 6 bases and the J gene end by 1 base; junction bases not matched to a gene: 7. Germline V gene lookup returns CDR1 SGHVS and CDR2 FQNEAQ. In DNA form, the CDR3 reads TGTGCCAGCAGGATAACAGGGGGCCTGTCCTACAATGAGCAGTTCTTC. It codes for CASRITGGLSYNEQFF.

The genes are TRBV7-9 and TRBJ2-7; 7 nucleotides line up with TRBD2. Germline CDR1 SEHNR, CDR2 FQNEAQ (reference sequence). The V segment lost 4 bases and the J segment 10 bases; nucleotides outside the gene matches: 13. CDR3 length: 14 amino acids. CDR3 DNA: TGTGCCAGCAGCTCACCCCCCCCCGCGGGAGATCAGTACTTC. Protein product: CASSSPPPAGDQYF.

V and J are TRBV27 and TRBJ2-5; 10 positions agree with TRBD2. The J call may be in error: the DNA end matches TRBJ2-7 better. CDR1 MNHEY and CDR2 SMNVEV come from the germline V gene (reference sequence). The CDR3 runs 16 residues. This CDR3 is CASSPSGTSATYEQYF. CDR3 bases: TGTGCCAGCAGTCCAAGCGGGACTAGCGCCACCTACGAGCAGTACTTC.

This chain links TRBV29-1 with TRBJ1-2, with D possibly being TRBD1 (5 bases). The CDR3 is made up of 12 amino acids. V dropped 3 bases and J dropped 8 bases, with 13 bases sitting between them. CDR1 and CDR2 from the germline V gene are SQVTM and ANQGSEA. This CDR3 reads CSVDGQGGGYTF. The CDR3 DNA is TGCAGCGTTGACGGGCAGGGTGGCGGCTACACCTTC.

The J gene is TRBJ2-1, the V gene TRBV6-4; D unresolved. Germline loops: CDR1 MRHNA, CDR2 SNTAGT. Trimming pared 2 bases from V and 7 bases from J, leaving 12 bases between. This CDR3 is 14 amino acids long. The DNA of the CDR3 is TGTGCCAGCAGTGACGGTGCAATCAGTAATGAGCAGTTCTTC. Amino acids: CASSDGAISNEQFF.

The V and J genes are TRBV11-2 and TRBJ1-2; D ambiguous. Trimming removed 1 base at V and 8 bases at J, with 14 bases between. This CDR3 is built from 14 residues. Germline V gene lookup returns CDR1 SGHAT and CDR2 FQNNGV. CDR3: CASSLAGTVRGYTF. In DNA form, the CDR3 reads TGTGCCAGCAGCTTAGCAGGAACTGTTCGCGGCTACACCTTC.

This clone was observed once. This rearrangement joins TRBV11-2 to TRBJ1-5; D is uncertain. CDR3 length: 13 residues. Germline V CDR1 and CDR2: SGHAT, FQNNGV. The V and J ends lost 4 bases and 6 bases respectively, with 10 bases between them. CDR3 region: CASSSEAGQPQHF. CDR3 DNA sequence: TGTGCCAGCAGCTCCGAGGCGGGTCAGCCCCAGCATTTT.

The CDR3 DNA sequence: TGTGCCAGCAGCGTAGAAGGGGGCGCGGTAGTCTTTGAGCAGTTCTTC. Encoded protein: CASSVEGGAVVFEQFF. V gene TRBV9 combines with J gene TRBJ2-1; 7 bases are a match to TRBD1. J was trimmed by 9 bases and V by 0 bases; bases with no gene match: 12. The CDR3 length is 16 residues. In germline, CDR1 is SGDLS, CDR2 YYNGEE. Supplemented by reference TRBV9 and TRBJ2-1, the full variable domain reads DSGVTQTPKHLITATGQRVTLRCSPRSGDLSVYWYQQSLDQGLQFLIQYYNGEERAKGNILERFSAQQFPDLHSELNLSSLELGDSALYFCASSVEGGAVVFEQFFGPGTRLTVL.